This T cell receptor beta chain was sequenced during a study of blood T cell repertoires in COVID-19. Method: immunoSEQ multiplex PCR; TCRdb's copy keeps in-frame clones and lacks some. The sample has about 170,000 clones, about 87% seen once. Germline CDR1 is ENHRY and CDR2 is SYGVKD. After removal of 4 bases from V and 5 bases from J, the junction contained 21 bases not matched to a gene. CDR3 length: 19 amino acids. The TCR sequence derives from a young man with active or convalescent COVID-19. The sample consisted of peripheral blood. The rearrangement uses TRBV10-3 and TRBJ1-2, with 8 bases aligning to TRBD1. The CDR3 coding sequence is TGTGCCATCAGTGGGCCCATGGGGGACAGGAGCGAGGCGACATATGGCTACACCTTC. It specifies CAISGPMGDRSEATYGYTF.